This T cell receptor (beta chain) was sequenced for a study of metastatic and nonmetastatic thyroid tumors. This clone was observed a few times. The authors' processing: Construction of a distant-metastasis classifier for papillary thyroid cancer relied on CDR3 differences across clinicopathological groups. MiXCR reprocessed the PCR reads for TCRdb. The V and J calls follow TCRdb's processing rather than the paper's. The sample shows around 45,000 clones, less than 20% of them seen only once. Germline V gene sequence: CDR1 MNHEY, CDR2 SVGEGT. The CDR3 has 18 amino acids. The V and J ends lost 0 bases and 1 base respectively, with 16 bases between them. Among the patients, none had received any treatment before thyroid surgery.

The source of this sequence is a female donor with papillary thyroid cancer or a benign thyroid nodule (not recorded which). Some clones in this sample may be carry-over from other donors' samples. Sequenced input: blood. The rearrangement uses TRBV6-2 or TRBV6-3 and TRBJ2-1; D is perhaps TRBD2 (6 bases). This CDR3 reads CASSYSGRPDSSYNEQFF. CDR3 DNA: TGTGCCAGCAGTTACTCGGGGAGGCCGGACTCTTCCTACAATGAGCAGTTCTTC.